The 5 T cell receptor beta chains listed next were all sequenced from one sample in a study of PD-1 blockade in mismatch repair-deficient tumors. Generated by immunoSEQ multiplex PCR, the TCRdb table keeps only in-frame clones and is missing some. The table has under 20,000 clones, around 79% seen once. Sample: PBMCs, taken 52 weeks after starting pembrolizumab. These receptors all come from an adult with mismatch repair-deficient cancer.

The chain joins TRBV9 to TRBJ1-1; no reliable D call. There are 14 residues in the CDR3. V shed 4 bases and J shed 1 base, with 11 bases lying between them. Germline V gene sequence: CDR1 SGDLS, CDR2 YYNGEE. The chain's CDR3 is CASSPRTANTEAFF. CDR3 sequence (DNA): TGTGCCAGCAGCCCACGGACTGCGAACACTGAAGCTTTCTTT.

This chain connects TRBV19 to TRBJ2-1, with 9 positions matching TRBD2. V dropped 4 bases and J dropped 8; count of bases not matched to a gene: 15. CDR3 size: 17 residues. From germline, CDR1 is LNHDA and CDR2 SQIVND (reference sequence). The CDR3 region is CASSSRSAGGLEDEQFF. The CDR3 nucleotides are TGTGCCAGTAGTAGCCGTTCAGCGGGAGGCCTGGAGGATGAGCAGTTCTTC.

The rearrangement uses TRBV2 and TRBJ2-1; possible D gene TRBD1, 5 bases. The CDR3 length is 16 residues. V was cut by 6 bases and J by 0 bases, with 15 bases left in between. Per the germline V gene, CDR1 is SNHLY and CDR2 is FYNNEI. The CDR3 DNA sequence: TGTGCCAGCAGCTTATCAGGGTTCCCCTCCTACAATGAGCAGTTCTTC. Translating it yields CASSLSGFPSYNEQFF.

This CDR3 is CASRSDSPHEAFF. CDR3 sequence (DNA): TGTGCCAGCAGATCAGACAGTCCCCATGAAGCTTTCTTT. The gene calls are TRBV25-1 and TRBJ1-1, with a tentative D call TRBD1 (5 bases). V was cut by 6 bases and J by 7 bases, with 15 bases left in between. In germline, CDR1 is MGHDK, CDR2 SYGVNS. CDR3 size: 13 residues.

The genes are TRBV7-3 and TRBJ2-3; TRBD2 matches at 8 bases. CDR1 is SGHTA, CDR2 FQGTGA, per germline. The V and J ends lost 5 bases and 3 bases, in that order; junction bases with no gene match: 7. The CDR3 totals 15 residues. This chain's CDR3 is CASSRGTSGTDTQYF. The CDR3 DNA reads TGTGCCAGCAGCCGGGGAACTAGCGGTACAGATACGCAGTATTTT.